The present entry profiles one T cell receptor beta chain with its context. The target of this receptor is not known. Per-nucleotide qualities are absent, and no much larger clonotype sits a single base away. TCRbeta CDR3 regions were amplified from genomic DNA using the immunoSEQ Assay, a bias-controlled multiplex PCR. Per the authors' processing: The number of nucleated cells in each sample was estimated by amplification of reference gene primers within the assay. To quantify the absolute abundance of each unique TCRbeta CDR3 rearrangement, sequence reads were collapsed and filtered. For each sample, productive Simpson clonality was calculated as the square root of Simpson's diversity index across productive rearrangements. TCRdb obtained this table from immuneACCESS and retained in-frame rearrangements with V and J assigned. These tables miss some clones; where compared with another copy, unresolved V genes account for less than half of the shortfall, and the remainder is unexplained. From that table come the V and J calls and clone size; the DNA was used to work out D and trimming. The sample yields about 210,000 clones; around 90% were counted once. The top ten clonotypes cover roughly 3% of the sample.

In the germline V gene, CDR1 corresponds to MNHNS and CDR2 to SASEGT. Unmatched junction bases come to 4, with V trimmed by 3 bases and J by 7 bases. The CDR3 runs 13 amino acids, cysteine and phenylalanine included. Only the CDR3 region is kept as DNA, spanning 39 bases read in frame from base 1. This entry is derived from a study of blood T cell repertoires in COVID-19 (dated by TCRdb to 2019 to 2021). Background on the whole study: The collaborator samples originated in the United States, Italy and Spain and spanned the acute and convalescent phases of COVID-19. The material from the prospective study consisted of cDNA or gDNA derived from T cells, B-cell-depleted T cells, or PBMCs. Subjects who had been exposed to COVID-19, were actively infected with it, or had recovered from it provided the deeply sampled blood TCRbeta repertoires that made up the dataset. The repertoires were made available in a free public database intended to serve as a resource for research on the immune response to SARS-CoV-2. The samples were drawn from the first 160 participants of the ongoing ImmuneRACE study and from some 1,300 subjects provided by 6 global collaborators. Sample metadata almost always included a de-identified subject ID, COVID-19 status, age in years and sex. Where available, HLA class I and class II types were obtained from metadata supplied by the sample provider rather than from assay-based typing.

Whole blood was collected in K2EDTA tubes by collaborating institutions according to the institutions' own protocols. Collaborator samples were shipped for TCRbeta analysis as frozen whole blood, isolated PBMCs, or DNA extracted from either sample type. Summary of the overall study and its limitations: Clinical and demographic metadata were provided uncurated, with the amount varying by source and participant.

The source of this sequence is a man aged 55 to 69 with acute or convalescent COVID-19. The chain couples TRBV6-1 to TRBJ1-1, with 8 bases in between that match TRBD1. The material sequenced was peripheral blood. The CDR3 corresponds to CASSETGDGEAFF. The DNA reads as follows: TGTGCCAGCAGTGAGACAGGGGATGGTGAAGCTTTCTTT.